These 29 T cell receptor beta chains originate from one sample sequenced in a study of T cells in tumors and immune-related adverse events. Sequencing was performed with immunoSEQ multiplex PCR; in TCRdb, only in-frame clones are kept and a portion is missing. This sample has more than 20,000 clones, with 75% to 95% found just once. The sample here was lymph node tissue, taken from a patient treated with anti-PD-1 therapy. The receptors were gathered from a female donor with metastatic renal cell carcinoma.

This CDR3 reads CASSLDLRGKIEAFF. The CDR3, as DNA: TGCGCCAGCAGCTTGGATTTACGGGGGAAGATAGAAGCTTTCTTT. This chain uses TRBV5-1 with TRBJ1-1; maybe TRBD1 (5 bases). The CDR3 is made up of 15 amino acids. Germline V gene data show CDR1 as SGHRS and CDR2 as YFSETQ. V was cut by 0 bases and J by 8 bases, with 17 bases left in between.

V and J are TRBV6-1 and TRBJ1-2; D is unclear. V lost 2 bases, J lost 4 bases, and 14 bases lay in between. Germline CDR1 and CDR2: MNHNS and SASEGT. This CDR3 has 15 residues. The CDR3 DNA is TGTGCCAGCAGTGAATGGGCTACCCAAGGCTATGGCTACACCTTC. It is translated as CASSEWATQGYGYTF.

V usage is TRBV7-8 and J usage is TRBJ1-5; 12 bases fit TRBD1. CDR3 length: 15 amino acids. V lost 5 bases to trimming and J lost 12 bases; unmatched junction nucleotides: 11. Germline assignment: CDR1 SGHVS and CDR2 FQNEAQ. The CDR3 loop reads CASSPGQGALSLQHF. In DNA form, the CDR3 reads TGTGCCAGCAGCCCGGGACAGGGGGCGCTGTCACTCCAGCATTTT.

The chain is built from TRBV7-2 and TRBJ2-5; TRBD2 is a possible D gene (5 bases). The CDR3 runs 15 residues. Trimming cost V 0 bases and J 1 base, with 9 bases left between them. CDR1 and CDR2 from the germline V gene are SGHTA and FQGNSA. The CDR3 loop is CASSLASSGQETQYF. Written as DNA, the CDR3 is TGTGCCAGCAGCTTAGCTTCCAGCGGCCAAGAGACCCAGTACTTC.

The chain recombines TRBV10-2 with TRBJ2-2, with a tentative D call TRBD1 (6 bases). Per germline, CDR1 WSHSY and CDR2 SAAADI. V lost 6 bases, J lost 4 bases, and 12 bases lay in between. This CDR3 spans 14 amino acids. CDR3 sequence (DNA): TGCGCCAGCAGCCCCTGGGGGCCCACCGGGGAGCTGTTTTTT. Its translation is CASSPWGPTGELFF.

The CDR3 DNA is TGTGCCAGTAGTATGGCGAGGGTGACGGGCTATGGCTACACCTTC. Protein: CASSMARVTGYGYTF. The chain carries TRBV19 and TRBJ1-2; D unresolved. The CDR3 runs 15 residues. Germline loops: CDR1 LNHDA, CDR2 SQIVND (reference sequence). V lost 3 bases to trimming and J lost 4 bases, with 15 bases between them.

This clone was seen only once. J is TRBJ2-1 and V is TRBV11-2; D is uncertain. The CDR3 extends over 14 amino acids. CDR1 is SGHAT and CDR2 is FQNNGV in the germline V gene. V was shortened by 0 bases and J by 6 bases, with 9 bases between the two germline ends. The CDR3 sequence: CASSLDRVSNEQFF. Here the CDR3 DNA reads TGTGCCAGCAGCTTAGATAGAGTTTCCAATGAGCAGTTCTTC.

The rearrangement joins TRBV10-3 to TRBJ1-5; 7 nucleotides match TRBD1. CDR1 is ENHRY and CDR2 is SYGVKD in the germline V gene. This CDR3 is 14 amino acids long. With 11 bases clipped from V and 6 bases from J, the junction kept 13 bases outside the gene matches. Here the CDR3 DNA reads TGTGCCTCGTCCTATGACAGGGAGGGTCAGCCCCAGCATTTT. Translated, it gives CASSYDREGQPQHF.

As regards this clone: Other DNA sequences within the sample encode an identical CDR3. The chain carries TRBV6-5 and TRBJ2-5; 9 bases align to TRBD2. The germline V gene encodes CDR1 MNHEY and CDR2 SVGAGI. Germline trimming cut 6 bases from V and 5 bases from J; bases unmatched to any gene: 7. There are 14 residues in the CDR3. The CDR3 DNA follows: TGTGCCAGCAGCTACCAAAGCGGGGGGGAGACCCAGTACTTC. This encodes CASSYQSGGETQYF.

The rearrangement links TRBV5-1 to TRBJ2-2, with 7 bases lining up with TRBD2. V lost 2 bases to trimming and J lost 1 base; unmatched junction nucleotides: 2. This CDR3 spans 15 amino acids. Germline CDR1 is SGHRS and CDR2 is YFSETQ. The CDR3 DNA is TGCGCCAGCAGCTTCTCTAGCGGGAACACCGGGGAGCTGTTTTTT. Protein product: CASSFSSGNTGELFF.

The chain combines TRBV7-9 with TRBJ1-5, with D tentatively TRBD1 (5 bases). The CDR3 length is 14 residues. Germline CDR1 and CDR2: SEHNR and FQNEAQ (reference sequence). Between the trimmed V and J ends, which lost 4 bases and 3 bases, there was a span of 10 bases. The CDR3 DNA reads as TGTGCCAGCAGCTACGGGGGTCTCAATCAGCCCCAGCATTTT. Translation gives CASSYGGLNQPQHF.

The CDR3 DNA is TGTGCCAGCAGTGAAGGGGTGTCGTACCAAGAGACCCAGTACTTC. It codes for CASSEGVSYQETQYF. This chain joins TRBV6-1 and TRBJ2-5; no clear D gene. Trimming cost V 1 base and J 0 bases, with 9 bases left between them. Germline CDR1 reads MNHNS; CDR2 reads SASEGT. CDR3 length: 15 residues.

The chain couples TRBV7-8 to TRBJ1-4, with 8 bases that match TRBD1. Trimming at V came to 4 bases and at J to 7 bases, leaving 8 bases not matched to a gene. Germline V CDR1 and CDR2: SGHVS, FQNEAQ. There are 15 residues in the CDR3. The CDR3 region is CASSSWTGRGEKLFF. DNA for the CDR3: TGTGCCAGCAGCTCATGGACAGGGAGGGGTGAAAAACTGTTTTTT.

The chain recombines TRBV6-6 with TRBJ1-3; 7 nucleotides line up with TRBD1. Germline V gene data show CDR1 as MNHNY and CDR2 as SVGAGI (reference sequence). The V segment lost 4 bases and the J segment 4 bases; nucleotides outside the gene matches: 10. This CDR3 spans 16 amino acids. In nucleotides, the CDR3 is TGTGCCAGCAGTTTACCCTTGACAGGGAACGGAAACACCATATATTTT. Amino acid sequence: CASSLPLTGNGNTIYF.

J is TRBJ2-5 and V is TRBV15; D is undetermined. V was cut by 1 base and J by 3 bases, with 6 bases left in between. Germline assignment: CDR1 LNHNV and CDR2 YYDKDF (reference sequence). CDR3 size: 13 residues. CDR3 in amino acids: CATSRGFEETQYF. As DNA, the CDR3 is TGTGCCACCAGCAGAGGGTTTGAAGAGACCCAGTACTTC.

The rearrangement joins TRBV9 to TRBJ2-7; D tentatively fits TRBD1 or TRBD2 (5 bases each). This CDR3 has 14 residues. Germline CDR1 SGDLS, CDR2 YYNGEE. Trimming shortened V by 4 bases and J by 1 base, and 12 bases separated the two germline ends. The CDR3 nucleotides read TGTGCCAGCAGCCCTCGGTGGGGGTCCTACGAGCAGTACTTC. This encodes CASSPRWGSYEQYF. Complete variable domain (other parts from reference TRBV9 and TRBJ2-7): DSGVTQTPKHLITATGQRVTLRCSPRSGDLSVYWYQQSLDQGLQFLIQYYNGEERAKGNILERFSAQQFPDLHSELNLSSLELGDSALYFCASSPRWGSYEQYFGPGTRLTVT.

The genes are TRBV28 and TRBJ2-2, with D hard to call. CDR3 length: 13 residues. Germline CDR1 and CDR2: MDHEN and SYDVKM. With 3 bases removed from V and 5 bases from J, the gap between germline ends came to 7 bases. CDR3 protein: CASSFGGTGELFF. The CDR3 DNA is TGTGCCAGCAGTTTTGGCGGTACCGGGGAGCTGTTTTTT.

The CDR3 sequence is CASSLAPGGRGKLFF. CDR3 bases: TGTGCCAGCAGCTTAGCCCCAGGGGGCAGGGGAAAACTGTTTTTT. V is TRBV5-6 and J is TRBJ1-4; the match to TRBD1 covers 8 bases. The CDR3 contains 15 residues. Germline CDR1 SGHDT, CDR2 YYEEEE. The J segment lost 10 bases and the V segment lost 2 bases, leaving 10 bases of the junction unmatched.

The CDR3 protein is CATSRDLRGSSGANVLTF. The CDR3 bases are TGTGCCACCAGCAGAGATCTTAGGGGTTCCTCTGGGGCCAACGTCCTGACTTTC. The chain joins TRBV15 to TRBJ2-6, with a possible D match to TRBD1 (5 bases). The CDR3 runs 18 residues. The germline V gene has CDR1 LNHNV and CDR2 YYDKDF (reference sequence). V was clipped by 0 bases and J by 0 bases, with 12 bases between them.

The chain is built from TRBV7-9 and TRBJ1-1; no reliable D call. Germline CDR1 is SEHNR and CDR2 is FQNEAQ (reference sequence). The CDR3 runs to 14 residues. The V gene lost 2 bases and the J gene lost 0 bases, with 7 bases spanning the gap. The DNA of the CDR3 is TGTGCCAGCAGCTTATCAGGAATGAACACTGAAGCTTTCTTT. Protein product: CASSLSGMNTEAFF.

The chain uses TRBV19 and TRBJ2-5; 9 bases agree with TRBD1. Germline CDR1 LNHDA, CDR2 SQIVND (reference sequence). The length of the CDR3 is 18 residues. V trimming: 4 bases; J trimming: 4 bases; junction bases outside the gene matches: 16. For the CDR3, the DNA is TGTGCCAGTAGTAGCCTGTACTCGGGACAGGGACTGTTAGAGACCCAGTACTTC. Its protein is CASSSLYSGQGLLETQYF. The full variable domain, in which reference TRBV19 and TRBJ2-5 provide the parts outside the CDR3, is DGGITQSPKYLFRKEGQNVTLSCEQNLNHDAMYWYRQDPGQGLRLIYYSQIVNDFQKGDIAEGYSVSREKKESFPLTVTSAQKNPTAFYLCASSSLYSGQGLLETQYFGPGTRLLVL.

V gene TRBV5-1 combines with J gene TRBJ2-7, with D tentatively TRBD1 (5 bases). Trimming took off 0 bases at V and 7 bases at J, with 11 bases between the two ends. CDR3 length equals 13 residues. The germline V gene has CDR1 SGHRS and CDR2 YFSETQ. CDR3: CASSLDQGAEQYF. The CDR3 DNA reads TGCGCCAGCAGCTTGGATCAGGGCGCGGAGCAGTACTTC.

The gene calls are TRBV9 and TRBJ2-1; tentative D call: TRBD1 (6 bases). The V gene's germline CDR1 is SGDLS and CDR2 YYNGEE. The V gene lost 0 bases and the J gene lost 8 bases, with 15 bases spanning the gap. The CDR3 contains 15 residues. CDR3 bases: TGTGCCAGCAGCGTAGGAGGGACACCCTCGGATGAGCAGTTCTTC. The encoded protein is CASSVGGTPSDEQFF.

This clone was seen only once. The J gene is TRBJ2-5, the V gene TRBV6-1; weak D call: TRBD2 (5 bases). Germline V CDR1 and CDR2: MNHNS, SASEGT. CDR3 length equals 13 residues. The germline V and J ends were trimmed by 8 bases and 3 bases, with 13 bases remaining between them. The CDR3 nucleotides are TGTGCCAGCGCTCGGGAAAGGGAAGAGACCCAGTACTTC. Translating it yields CASAREREETQYF.

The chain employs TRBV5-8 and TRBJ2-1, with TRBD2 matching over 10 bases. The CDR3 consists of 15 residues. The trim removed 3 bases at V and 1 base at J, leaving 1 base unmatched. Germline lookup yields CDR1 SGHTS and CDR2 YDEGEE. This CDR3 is CASSSSGGSYNEQFF. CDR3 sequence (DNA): TGTGCCAGCAGCTCTAGCGGGGGTTCCTACAATGAGCAGTTCTTC.

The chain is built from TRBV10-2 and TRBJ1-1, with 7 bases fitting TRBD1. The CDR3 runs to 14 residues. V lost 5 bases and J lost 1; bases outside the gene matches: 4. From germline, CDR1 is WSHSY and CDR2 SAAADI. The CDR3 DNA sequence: TGCGCCAGCAGTTTGGCAGGGGGGAACACTGAAGCTTTCTTT. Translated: CASSLAGGNTEAFF.

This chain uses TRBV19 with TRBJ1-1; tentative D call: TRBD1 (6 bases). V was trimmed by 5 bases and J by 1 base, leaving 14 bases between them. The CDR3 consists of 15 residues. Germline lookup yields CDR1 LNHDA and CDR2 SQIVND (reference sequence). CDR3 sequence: CASSSYRDWNTEAFF. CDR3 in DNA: TGTGCCAGTAGTTCCTACAGGGACTGGAACACTGAAGCTTTCTTT.

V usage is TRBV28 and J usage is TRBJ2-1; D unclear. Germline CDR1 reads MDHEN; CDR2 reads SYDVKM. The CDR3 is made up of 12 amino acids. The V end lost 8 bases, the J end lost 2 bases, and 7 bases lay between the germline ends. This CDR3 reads CASERAYNEQFF. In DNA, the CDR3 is TGTGCCAGCGAAAGGGCCTACAATGAGCAGTTCTTC.

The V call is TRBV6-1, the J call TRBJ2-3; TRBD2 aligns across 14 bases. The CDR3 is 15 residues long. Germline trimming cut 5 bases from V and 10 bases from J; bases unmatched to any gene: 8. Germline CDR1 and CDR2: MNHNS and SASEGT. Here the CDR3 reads CASSSAGTSGSPQYF. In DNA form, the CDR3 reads TGTGCCAGCAGTTCCGCCGGGACTAGCGGGAGTCCGCAGTATTTT.